One and the same sample provided the 5 T cell receptor beta chains below, sequenced in a study of T cell responses to AZD1222 COVID-19 vaccine. Sequencing used immunoSEQ multiplex PCR; TCRdb keeps in-frame clones, though not all of them. The sample lists 130,000 to 150,000 clones; about 92% were seen once. The sequencing here drew on peripheral blood, taken on day 0 of AZD1222 vaccination. These receptors were collected from an adult in good health.

The rearrangement links TRBV30 to TRBJ2-7; TRBD1 might be the D (6 bases). The germline gives CDR1 GTSNPN, CDR2 SVGIG (reference sequence). Trimming removed 2 bases at V and 3 bases at J, with 8 bases between. The CDR3 is 12 amino acids. Here the CDR3 DNA reads TGTGCCTGGAGTTCACAGGGCTACGAGCAGTACTTC. As protein: CAWSSQGYEQYF. Full variable domain (outside the CDR3, taken from reference TRBV30 and TRBJ2-7): SQTIHQWPATLVQPVGSPLSLECTVEGTSNPNLYWYRQAAGRGLQLLFYSVGIGQISSEVPQNLSASRPQDRQFILSSKKLLLSDSGFYLCAWSSQGYEQYFGPGTRLTVT.

Notes on this clone: Other DNA sequences in this specimen translate into the identical CDR3. CDR3 residues: CASSADRGGDTQYF. In DNA form, the CDR3 reads TGTGCCAGCAGCGCAGACAGGGGCGGGGATACGCAGTATTTT. This chain joins TRBV9 and TRBJ2-3; 8 nucleotides line up with TRBD1. CDR3 size: 14 residues. Unmatched junction bases numbered 6, after V lost 3 bases and J lost 6 bases. Germline CDR1 and CDR2: SGDLS and YYNGEE.

V is TRBV28 and J is TRBJ1-6, with unresolved D. Between the trimmed V and J ends, which lost 2 bases and 9 bases, there was a span of 8 bases. Germline V gene lookup returns CDR1 MDHEN and CDR2 SYDVKM. The CDR3 loop spans 13 amino acids. This CDR3 is CASSLRGISPLHF. The CDR3 coding sequence is TGTGCCAGCAGTTTAAGAGGGATTTCACCCCTCCACTTT. Full variable domain (remainder filled in from reference TRBV28 and TRBJ1-6): DVKVTQSSRYLVKRTGEKVFLECVQDMDHENMFWYRQDPGLGLRLIYFSYDVKMKEKGDIPEGYSVSREKKERFSLILESASTNQTSMYLCASSLRGISPLHFGNGTRLTVT.

The table lists this clone with a count of one. The genes are TRBV9 and TRBJ1-1, with D uncertain. Germline CDR1 SGDLS, CDR2 YYNGEE. Trimming shortened V by 0 bases and J by 2 bases, and 8 bases separated the two germline ends. The CDR3 totals 14 residues. CDR3 region: CASSVDPRNTEAFF. The CDR3, as DNA: TGTGCCAGCAGCGTAGACCCCCGAAACACTGAAGCTTTCTTT.

The V call is TRBV19, the J call TRBJ1-5; a weak D match, TRBD1 (6 bases). Trimming removed 5 bases from V and 1 base from J, with 12 bases in between. The CDR3 runs to 15 residues. CDR1 is LNHDA, CDR2 SQIVND, per germline (reference sequence). CDR3 loop: CASSWGTNSNQPQHF. CDR3 coding DNA: TGTGCCAGTAGTTGGGGGACAAACAGCAATCAGCCCCAGCATTTT.